These 8 T cell receptor beta chains were sequenced from one sample in a study of regulatory T cells in long-lasting Graves disease. To make TCR beta libraries, researchers used iRepertoire HTBI primers and Arm-PCR of CDR3 regions. One entry per CDR3 protein, called by TCRdb with MiXCR from the multiplex PCR reads. The sample records some 230,000 distinct CDR3 sequences, around 18% being singletons. The time point was: newly diagnosed GD, antithyroid drugs for less than 3 months. PBMC RNA was the source of the TCR library. Material: peripheral blood mononuclear cells (PBMCs), obtained at new diagnosis, from a patient treated with antithyroid drugs. These receptors all come from a female donor with Graves disease.

This clonotype was seen at least ten times. This chain joins TRBV6-1 and TRBJ1-4; a weak D match, TRBD1 (5 bases). The CDR3 length is 16 residues. The V gene's germline CDR1 is MNHNS and CDR2 SASEGT. V lost 5 bases and J 7 bases, leaving 20 bases between the germline ends. In DNA form, the CDR3 reads TGTGCCAGCAGTCGTTTAAGGGACGCGGGCGGTGAAAAACTGTTTTTT. As protein: CASSRLRDAGGEKLFF.

Many counts were recorded for this clonotype. The chain carries TRBV20-1 and TRBJ1-2; TRBD1 matches at 7 bases. Per the germline V gene, CDR1 is DFQATT and CDR2 is SNEGSKA (reference sequence). This CDR3 region has 14 residues. The V gene end was trimmed by 0 bases and the J gene end by 2 bases; junction bases not matched to a gene: 3. CDR3 loop: CSARDYRGNYGYTF. In DNA form, the CDR3 reads TGCAGTGCTAGAGATTACAGGGGCAACTATGGCTACACCTTC.

This clonotype was recorded at least ten times. The chain combines TRBV6-1 with TRBJ1-2; 7 bases are shared with TRBD1. With V trimmed by 6 bases and J by 4 bases, 17 bases remained unmatched. From germline, CDR1 is MNHNS and CDR2 SASEGT. This CDR3 comprises 17 residues. DNA of the CDR3: TGTGCCAGCAGCGGGGGGAGGGGGCTATCCCCAGCCTATGGCTACACCTTC. It is translated as CASSGGRGLSPAYGYTF.

This clonotype was seen repeatedly, ten times or more. V gene TRBV11-3 combines with J gene TRBJ1-2; weak D call: TRBD1 (6 bases). Germline V gene lookup returns CDR1 SGHNT and CDR2 YENEEA. This CDR3 is built from 14 residues. V shed 5 bases and J shed 8 bases, with 18 bases lying between them. The CDR3 nucleotides are TGTGCCAGCAGCCACGGGATCGACAGGAGGGGCTACACCTTC. The encoded protein is CASSHGIDRRGYTF.

This clonotype was seen many times. The rearrangement uses TRBV29-1 and TRBJ1-2; D not certain. Germline loops: CDR1 SQVTM, CDR2 ANQGSEA. Trimming removed 3 bases at V and 3 bases at J, with 5 bases between. This CDR3 region has 11 residues. The CDR3 here is CSVDQDYGYTF. Here the CDR3 DNA reads TGCAGCGTTGACCAGGACTATGGCTACACCTTC.

As for this clonotype: A much larger clone is a single base away; this may be a read error. The chain carries TRBV6-2 or TRBV6-3 and TRBJ2-7; 10 bases map to TRBD2. In germline, CDR1 is MNHEY, CDR2 SVGEGT. There are 15 residues in the CDR3. The V and J ends lost 2 bases and 7 bases, in that order; junction bases with no gene match: 8. CDR3 bases: TGTGCCAGCAGTTACATCTCTAGCGGGAGAAAGGAGCAGTACTTC. It codes for CASSYISSGRKEQYF.

V gene TRBV6-1 combines with J gene TRBJ2-3, with a possible D match to TRBD2 (5 bases). The CDR3 consists of 12 residues. Trimming removed 10 bases from V and 1 base from J, with 9 bases in between. Germline CDR1 is MNHNS and CDR2 is SASEGT. The CDR3: CAITRGTDTQYF. The CDR3 DNA follows: TGTGCCATTACTAGGGGCACAGATACGCAGTATTTT.

There are many counts of this clonotype. The genes are TRBV29-1 and TRBJ1-2; D uncertain. The CDR3 covers 13 residues. Germline V gene lookup returns CDR1 SQVTM and CDR2 ANQGSEA. Deletions cut 7 bases from V and 2 bases from J, with 14 bases between. CDR3 protein: CSAVVRSNYGYTF. In DNA, the CDR3 is TGCAGCGCCGTGGTTAGGTCAAACTATGGCTACACCTTC.